This T cell receptor beta chain was documented in a study of T cell repertoires in cytomegalovirus infection. Study context: Based on public TCR beta signatures, there were indications of CMV infection and of a matching HLA type.

The study's findings and limits: CMV-specific HLA-C-restricted TCR beta clonotypes dominated the ex vivo response. The cumulative frequency of public TCR beta families identified carriers of CMV plus the relevant HLA.

The sample holds many counts of this clonotype. What it binds is not known. From the reads, TCRdb called clonotypes with MiXCR, one entry per CDR3 protein. This sample has hundreds of thousands of distinct CDR3 sequences; over 7.5% occur once, and the top ten carry 4.3%. The sequenced sample was PBMCs. This sequence was found in a human donor in good health (CMV status not recorded). Some clones in this sample may be carry-over from other donors' samples.

The CDR3 DNA sequence: TGTGCCAGCAACCCGGAGGGCAGGAGCTCCTATAATTCACCCCTCCACTTT. Its translation is CASNPEGRSSYNSPLHF. The chain employs TRBV6-5 and TRBJ1-6; D unclear. V shed 7 bases and J shed 0 bases, with 16 bases lying between them. The length of the CDR3 is 17 residues. Germline CDR1 reads MNHEY; CDR2 reads SVGAGI.